Presented here are 2 T cell receptor beta chains from one specimen sequenced in a study of T-cell memory formation after mild COVID-19 (dated by TCRdb to the early 2020s). Libraries were made using 5' RACE. Data came from an Illumina NovaSeq 6000. TCRdb redid the processing of the public reads, applying fastp at Q25 and MiXCR, and retained in-frame beta chains. Each record represents a unique CDR3 protein, reported with the most common genes and DNA among its rows. In this sample the table shows about 110,000 distinct CDR3 sequences, over 15% of which occur a single time. 28% of the sample goes to the ten largest clones. Material for sequencing was PBMCs or a T cell subset sorted from them (not recorded which). These receptors were collected from an adult woman who had mild COVID-19 (a few samples of this study predate the infection). The sample titles of this study are shuffled in the database, so cell type and time point are left out; the donor was told from shared clones.

The sample holds a few counts of this clonotype. The CDR3 ends on some other residue instead of the conserved phenylalanine or tryptophan, so this is likely a read error. V and J are TRBV3-1 and TRBJ2-5; D perhaps matches TRBD2 (5 bases). V gave up 3 bases and J gave up 4 bases, with 6 bases separating them. CDR1 LGHDT and CDR2 YNNKEL come from the germline V gene (reference sequence). The CDR3 loop spans 12 amino acids. CDR3 sequence reads: CASSQRVETQYL. The CDR3 nucleotides read TGTGCCAGCAGCCAGAGGGTAGAGACCCAGTACCTC.

This clonotype has more than one count but fewer than ten. The chain has TRBV29-1 and TRBJ2-1; 9 nucleotides line up with TRBD2. V trimming: 3 bases; J trimming: 10 bases; junction bases outside the gene matches: 22. CDR1 and CDR2 (germline): SQVTM, ANQGSEA. The CDR3 has 18 residues. CDR3 nucleotides: TGCAGCGTTGACGGTGTGACTAGCGGCACTCGGAGGGCAATGGAGCAGTTCTTC. This codes for CSVDGVTSGTRRAMEQFF.